These T cell receptor beta chains were read from a single sample in a study of blood T cell repertoires in COVID-19. Using immunoSEQ multiplex PCR, the repertoire was profiled, and TCRdb retains in-frame clones only, with some absent. This sample has about 70,000 clones, with 90% found just once. Sequenced sample: peripheral blood. These receptors all come from a man in his forties or fifties with acute or convalescent COVID-19. The CDR3 runs from the conserved cysteine through the conserved F or W. D genes are given only for firm matches. Not every row has a clone size; where given, it reads once, few, many or a size class.

v_call	clone_size	j_call	d_call	cdr3_nt	cdr3_aa
TRBV5-8	once	TRBJ2-5	NA	TGTGCCAGCAGCTCATCACCGGGAGCTCGGCACCAAGAGACCCAGTACTTC	CASSSSPGARHQETQYF
TRBV27	NA	TRBJ2-1	NA	TGTGCCAGCAGTCAAGGAGGGGCCTACAATGAGCAGTTCTTC	CASSQGGAYNEQFF
TRBV18	NA	TRBJ2-7	TRBD1	TGTGCCAGCTCCCTCAGCGCCTCGACAGGGTACAGCGACGAGCAGTACTTC	CASSLSASTGYSDEQYF
TRBV14	NA	TRBJ1-1	NA	TGTGCCAGCAGCTCCCAGATTGGGGGGGTAGCTTTCTTT	CASSSQIGGVAFF
TRBV5-5	NA	TRBJ1-1	TRBD1	TGTGCCAGCAGCTGGGACAGGGTAGGTGAAGCTTTCTTT	CASSWDRVGEAFF
TRBV10-3	NA	TRBJ2-1	TRBD2	TGTGCCATCAGTGGACTAGCGGGAGTTCACGAGCAGTTCTTC	CAISGLAGVHEQFF
TRBV7-2	NA	TRBJ2-1	TRBD2	TGTGCCAGCAGCTTATGGGTGACTAGCGGGATGGTTTTGGCTGAGCAGTTCTTC	CASSLWVTSGMVLAEQFF
TRBV24-1	NA	TRBJ2-2	TRBD2	TGTGCCACCAGTGAGTCTACTAGCGGGAAAAACACCGGGGAGCTGTTTTTT	CATSESTSGKNTGELFF
TRBV9	NA	TRBJ1-3	NA	TGTGCCAGCAGCGCCGATTTACAGGGAGTGCCTGGAAACACCATATATTTT	CASSADLQGVPGNTIYF
TRBV20-1	NA	TRBJ2-7	TRBD1	TGCAGGGCCGACAGGGCCATCGAGCAGTACTTC	CRADRAIEQYF
TRBV28	NA	TRBJ1-3	NA	TGTGCCAGCAGTTTAGTAGCGGGGGGAAACACCATATATTTT	CASSLVAGGNTIYF
TRBV5-1	NA	TRBJ2-3	TRBD2	TGCGCCAGCAGGGAGGGACTAGCGGTTAGCACAGATACGCAGTATTTT	CASREGLAVSTDTQYF
TRBV5-5	NA	TRBJ2-7	NA	TGTGCCAGCAGCACTCATGTGAGAAGTGGTTACGAGCAGTACTTC	CASSTHVRSGYEQYF
TRBV6-1	NA	TRBJ1-4	TRBD1	TGTGCCAGCCTCACCGGGACAGGGGGTGAAAAACTGTTTTTT	CASLTGTGGEKLFF
TRBV6-2/TRBV6-3	NA	TRBJ2-3	NA	TGTGCCAGCAGTTACTCGAGTCGGGACACCGTCACAGATACGCAGTATTTT	CASSYSSRDTVTDTQYF
TRBV12-3/TRBV12-4	few	TRBJ1-1	NA	TGTGCCACCACAATGACACCGAACACTGAAGCTTTCTTT	CATTMTPNTEAFF
TRBV29-1	NA	TRBJ2-1	TRBD2	TGCAGCGTCCGACTCAGCGGGGGCTCCTACAATGAGCAGTTCTTC	CSVRLSGGSYNEQFF
TRBV7-8	NA	TRBJ2-4	TRBD2	TGTGCCAGCAGCACCCGGACTAGCATGCACATTCAGTACTTC	CASSTRTSMHIQYF
TRBV11-2	NA	TRBJ1-3	NA	TGTGCCAGCAGCTTAGGCCCTCAGGGACTTGGAAACACCATATATTTT	CASSLGPQGLGNTIYF
TRBV6-5	NA	TRBJ1-1	NA	TGTGCCAGCAGTTACTCCCGGGCCGGGGAAACTGAAGCTTTCTTT	CASSYSRAGETEAFF
TRBV4-3	NA	TRBJ1-4	TRBD1	TGCGCCAGCAGCCCAGCAGGGATCAGGGGGGAAGAAAAACTGTTTTTT	CASSPAGIRGEEKLFF
TRBV4-1	NA	TRBJ1-4	NA	TGCGCCAGCAGCCAAGACGGCAGGGGTGGTGAAAAACTGTTTTTT	CASSQDGRGGEKLFF
TRBV6-5	NA	TRBJ2-5	TRBD1	TGTGCCAGCAGTTACTCCCACACAGGGGGCCAAGAGACCCAGTACTTC	CASSYSHTGGQETQYF
TRBV9	once	TRBJ2-3	NA	TGTGCCAGCAGTAGGGGCTTCTTGTCAGATACGCAGTATTTT	CASSRGFLSDTQYF
TRBV10-3	NA	TRBJ1-5	NA	TGTGCCATCAAGGCAGGCACCAATCAGCCCCAGCATTTT	CAIKAGTNQPQHF
TRBV28	few	TRBJ1-5	NA	TGTGCCAGCAGATCCGCGATGCGTGTGCCCCAGCATTTT	CASRSAMRVPQHF
TRBV28	NA	TRBJ1-4	NA	TGTGCCAGCAGCCCGCCGGGGGGGAATGAAAAACTGTTTTTT	CASSPPGGNEKLFF
TRBV7-9	NA	TRBJ2-3	TRBD2	TGTGCCAGCAGCTTAGATTTCCTAGCGGCGGGGGCAGATACGCAGTATTTT	CASSLDFLAAGADTQYF
TRBV3-1/TRBV3-2	NA	TRBJ2-3	TRBD2	TGTGCCAGCAGCCAAGCCCAAAATCTAGCGGGATTGACAGATACGCAGTATTTT	CASSQAQNLAGLTDTQYF
TRBV15	NA	TRBJ2-1	NA	TGTGCCACCAGCAGAGATTCGGCGGGGCCCTACAATGAGCAGTTCTTC	CATSRDSAGPYNEQFF
TRBV28	NA	TRBJ1-1	TRBD1	TGTGCCAGCAGTACCTCCGGGACAGGGGCGAAAGCTTTCTTT	CASSTSGTGAKAFF
TRBV4-3	NA	TRBJ1-4	NA	TGCGCCAGCAGCCAACTTAGACTCAGCCATAATGAAAAACTGTTTTTT	CASSQLRLSHNEKLFF
TRBV18	NA	TRBJ2-1	TRBD1	TGTGCCAGCTCACTCGGGACAGGCGACTACAATGAGCAGTTCTTC	CASSLGTGDYNEQFF
TRBV6-6	once	TRBJ2-5	NA	TGTGCCAGCAGTCCCCAGGAGACCCAGTACTTC	CASSPQETQYF
TRBV15	NA	TRBJ1-2	NA	TGTGCCACCAGCACGGGGGGCAGTCTTAACTATGGCTACACCTTC	CATSTGGSLNYGYTF
TRBV19	NA	TRBJ2-1	TRBD2	TGTGCCAGTAGTCTCATAGCGGGAGTGGGCAATGAGCAGTTCTTC	CASSLIAGVGNEQFF
TRBV9	NA	TRBJ2-3	NA	TGTGCCAGCACCCCGGACATTTCAGATACGCAGTATTTT	CASTPDISDTQYF
TRBV11-2	NA	TRBJ2-2	TRBD1	TGTGCCAGCAGCTTGGGACAGGCGCTGACCGGGGAGCTGTTTTTT	CASSLGQALTGELFF
TRBV7-3	NA	TRBJ1-3	TRBD1	TGTGCCAGCAGCACCGGGACAGGCTCTGGAAACACCATATATTTT	CASSTGTGSGNTIYF
TRBV30	NA	TRBJ1-4	NA	TGTGCCTGGAGTGAGACAGGTTGGGGGAATGAAAAACTGTTTTTT	CAWSETGWGNEKLFF
TRBV5-1	NA	TRBJ2-1	TRBD2	TGCGCCACTAGGTATTTAGCGGGGGGCAATGAGCAGTTCTTC	CATRYLAGGNEQFF
TRBV6-5	NA	TRBJ1-1	NA	TGTGCCAGCACCGACGGAGTTGCGCGAGGGGCTTTCTTT	CASTDGVARGAFF
TRBV5-1	NA	TRBJ1-3	NA	TGCGCCAGCAGCATAGGACAGCCGAGCTCTGGAAACACCATATATTTT	CASSIGQPSSGNTIYF
TRBV28	NA	TRBJ2-5	NA	TGTGCCAGCAGCCCCTCCTACTACCAAGAGACCCAGTACTTC	CASSPSYYQETQYF
TRBV29-1	NA	TRBJ1-6	NA	TGCAGCGTTGAGCGGTTTGTGCCAGAGTATAATTCACCCCTCCACTTT	CSVERFVPEYNSPLHF
TRBV5-1	NA	TRBJ2-7	TRBD2	TGCGCCAGCAGCTTGGAGGGGGAGCGGGGGCCCTCCTACGAGCAGTACTTC	CASSLEGERGPSYEQYF
TRBV9	NA	TRBJ1-2	TRBD1	TGTGCCAGCAGCGACCGGGACAGGGGCTATGGCTACACCTTC	CASSDRDRGYGYTF
TRBV3-1/TRBV3-2	NA	TRBJ1-1	NA	TGTGCCAGCAGCCCCTGGACAGAGAACACTGAAGCTTTCTTT	CASSPWTENTEAFF